A selection of T cell receptor beta chains follows, all from one sample in a study of Graves' ophthalmopathy and Graves' hyperthyroidism. MiXCR, applied by TCRdb to the multiplex PCR reads, yields one record per CDR3 protein. The repertoire has approximately 1.2 million distinct CDR3 sequences, about 36% of them found once; the top ten carry around 10%. Material: peripheral blood or thyroid tissue (not recorded which). Receptor source: an adult man with Graves' hyperthyroidism. CDR3s include the opening cysteine and the closing phenylalanine or tryptophan. The order of the fields is J gene, D gene, clone size, V gene, CDR3 DNA, CDR3 protein. The D gene is left open where the match is weak. Clone sizes are given selectively: once, few, many, or a class where the clone is expanded.

TRBJ1-1 | - | - | TRBV25-1 | TGTGCCAGCGTTGAACGAAGCTTGGGGGCTTTCTTT | CASVERSLGAFF
TRBJ2-5 | - | many | TRBV7-2 | TGTGCCAGCAGCCAAGAACTGAAGGGGCCGGAGACCCAGTACTTC | CASSQELKGPETQYF
TRBJ2-7 | TRBD1 | many | TRBV15 | TGTGCCACCAGCAGAGGGACAGGGGAGGTCTACGAGCAGTACTTC | CATSRGTGEVYEQYF
TRBJ2-7 | TRBD2 | - | TRBV7-8 | TGTGCCAGCAGCGGCGGGAGGGCCGGGGAGCTGTACTTC | CASSGGRAGELYF
TRBJ2-7 | TRBD1 | many | TRBV5-1 | TGCGCCAGCAGCTTGGAGACCGACAGGGACGAGCAGTACTTC | CASSLETDRDEQYF
TRBJ2-5 | - | - | TRBV3-1 | TGTGCCAACAGCCAGAGGGACGGCCAAGAGACCCAGTACTTC | CANSQRDGQETQYF
TRBJ2-7 | TRBD2 | - | TRBV29-1 | TGCAGCGCGGGGGGGACTAGAGACTACGAGCAGTACTTC | CSAGGTRDYEQYF
TRBJ1-5 | - | few | TRBV6-1 | TGTGCCAGCAACGGAGGGCGAGTGCAGCCCCAGCATTTT | CASNGGRVQPQHF
TRBJ2-7 | - | many | TRBV7-8 | TGTGCCAGCAGCAGGATAGCGGACACGTACGAGCAGTACTTC | CASSRIADTYEQYF
TRBJ1-1 | - | - | TRBV19 | TGTGCCAGCAGTTTGGGGGGAGGGTGGATCAGCGGAGGCACTGAAGCTTTCTTT | CASSLGGGWISGGTEAFF
TRBJ1-5 | - | many | TRBV29-1 | TGCAGCGTTGAGGAACAGGACAATCAGCCCCAGCATTTT | CSVEEQDNQPQHF
TRBJ1-1 | - | - | TRBV20-1 | TGCAGTGCTAGAGCATTACCCCGGGACACTGAAGCTTTCTTT | CSARALPRDTEAFF
TRBJ2-7 | TRBD2 | - | TRBV10-3 | TGTGCCATCAGTGATGTAGCGGGAGGTACCTCCTACGAGCAGTACTTC | CAISDVAGGTSYEQYF
TRBJ2-5 | TRBD2 | - | TRBV2 | TGTGCCAGCAGTGCCTATGCGGGGGGAGAGACCCAGTACTTC | CASSAYAGGETQYF
TRBJ1-2 | - | few | TRBV20-1 | TGCAGTGCTAGAAAAAACCCCTATGGCTACACCTTC | CSARKNPYGYTF
TRBJ1-2 | - | many | TRBV29-1 | TGCAGCGTCGACGAAACAGGGTTTTACTATGGCTACACCTTC | CSVDETGFYYGYTF
TRBJ2-2 | - | - | TRBV20-1 | TGCAGTGCTATCGGGGAGAACACCGGGGAGCTGTTTTTT | CSAIGENTGELFF
TRBJ1-1 | - | - | TRBV2 | TGTGCCAGCGGGCCGGCCGAGGGACCCCGCCCGTGGGGCACTGAAGCTTTCTTT | CASGPAEGPRPWGTEAFF
TRBJ1-2 | - | - | TRBV19 | TGTGCCAGTAGTCCGCGGGACTACACCTTC | CASSPRDYTF
TRBJ2-7 | TRBD1 | few | TRBV9 | TGTGCCAGCAGCGCGCGACAGGGGGCCACCTACGAGCAGTACTTC | CASSARQGATYEQYF
TRBJ1-6 | - | - | TRBV19 | TGTGCCAGTAGTAAGGCGGGGGAAGCTTCACCCCTCCACTTT | CASSKAGEASPLHF
TRBJ2-7 | - | few | TRBV4-1 | TGCGCCAGCAGCCAAGCTAGCGGAGGGGGGGAGCAGTACTTC | CASSQASGGGEQYF
TRBJ2-5 | - | - | TRBV10-3 | TGTGCCATCACCCACCAGGGGACCCAGTACTTC | CAITHQGTQYF
TRBJ2-2 | TRBD1 | - | TRBV11-2 | TGTGCCAGCAGCTGGCCCGGGACAGGGAACACCGGGGAGCTGTTTTTT | CASSWPGTGNTGELFF
TRBJ1-1 | TRBD1 | - | TRBV12-3/TRBV12-4 | TGTGCCAGCAGGGACAGGGCTCGGGGGCGAGCTTTCTTT | CASRDRARGRAFF
TRBJ2-7 | TRBD2 | many | TRBV20-1 | TGCAGTGCTAGAGGTGATAGCGGGATGGGTGCCGAGCAGTACTTC | CSARGDSGMGAEQYF
TRBJ2-7 | - | - | TRBV25-1 | TGTGCCACCCGTTCCCCCGGGAGCTTGGACGAGCAGTACTTC | CATRSPGSLDEQYF
TRBJ2-7 | TRBD1 | - | TRBV4-1 | TGCGCCAGCAGCCACCTGGACAGGGTATCCCACGAGCAGTACTTC | CASSHLDRVSHEQYF
TRBJ2-5 | - | many | TRBV7-9 | TGTGCCAGCAGCTCGATAACAGGAGACCAAGAGACCCAGTACTTC | CASSSITGDQETQYF
TRBJ1-1 | - | - | TRBV11-2 | TGTGCCAGCAGCTCATCGGGGGCCCTGAACACTGAAGCTTTCTTT | CASSSSGALNTEAFF
TRBJ1-2 | - | few | TRBV27 | TGTGCCAGCAGTACACAGGGAAACTATGGCTACACCTTC | CASSTQGNYGYTF
TRBJ2-5 | - | many | TRBV12-3/TRBV12-4 | TGTGCCAGCAGCTTAGAACTAGCAGGCGAGACCCAGTACTTC | CASSLELAGETQYF
TRBJ2-5 | TRBD2 | once | TRBV24-1 | TGTGCCACCAGTGACCCGCGGACTAGCGGGAGAGAGACCCAGTACTTC | CATSDPRTSGRETQYF
TRBJ2-7 | TRBD1 | - | TRBV2 | TGTGCCACCAGTGATACGGGACAGGGCCCCTACGAGCAGTACTTC | CATSDTGQGPYEQYF
TRBJ2-5 | - | many | TRBV7-7 | TGTGCCAGCAGCTCACTAGCAACGTACCAAGAGACCCAGTACTTC | CASSSLATYQETQYF